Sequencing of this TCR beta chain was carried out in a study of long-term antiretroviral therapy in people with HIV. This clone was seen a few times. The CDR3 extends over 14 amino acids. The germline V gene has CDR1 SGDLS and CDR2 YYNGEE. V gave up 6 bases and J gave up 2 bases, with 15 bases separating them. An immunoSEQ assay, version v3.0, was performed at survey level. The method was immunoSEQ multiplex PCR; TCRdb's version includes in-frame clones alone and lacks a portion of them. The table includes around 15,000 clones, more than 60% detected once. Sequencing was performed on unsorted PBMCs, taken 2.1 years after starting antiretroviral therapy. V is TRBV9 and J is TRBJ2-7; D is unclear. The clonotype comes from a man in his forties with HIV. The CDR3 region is CASNPGGTTYEQYF. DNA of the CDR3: TGTGCCAGCAACCCCGGCGGCACCACCTACGAGCAGTACTTC.